The clone carrying this TCR beta chain has ten or more counts. This sample was taken from a study of human T cells and chemical hapten exposure. The V end lost 5 bases, the J end lost 2 bases, and 18 bases lay between the germline ends. This CDR3 spans 15 amino acids. The germline gives CDR1 DFQATT, CDR2 SNEGSKA (reference sequence). Time point denoted: patch test 1, 2 weeks after DPC sensitization. Specified treatment: therapeutic diphenylcyclopropenone sensitization with weekly scalp DPC. Individual cDNA molecules received unique molecular identifiers in the library. TCRdb reprocessed the RACE reads via MiXCR and lists one record per CDR3 protein. Found here are 180,000 or so distinct CDR3 sequences, about 14% of them singletons; the top ten hold 1.5% to 2%.

The starting material was whole blood, obtained in connection with sensitization to the hapten diphenylcyclopropenone (DPC). The V and J genes are TRBV20-1 and TRBJ1-1, with D perhaps TRBD1 (6 bases). This sequence originates from a young woman with alopecia areata. Some clones in this sample may be carry-over from other donors' samples. This chain's CDR3 is CSALPTGGANTEAFF. CDR3 sequence (DNA): TGCAGTGCTCTCCCGACAGGCGGGGCTAACACTGAAGCTTTCTTT.